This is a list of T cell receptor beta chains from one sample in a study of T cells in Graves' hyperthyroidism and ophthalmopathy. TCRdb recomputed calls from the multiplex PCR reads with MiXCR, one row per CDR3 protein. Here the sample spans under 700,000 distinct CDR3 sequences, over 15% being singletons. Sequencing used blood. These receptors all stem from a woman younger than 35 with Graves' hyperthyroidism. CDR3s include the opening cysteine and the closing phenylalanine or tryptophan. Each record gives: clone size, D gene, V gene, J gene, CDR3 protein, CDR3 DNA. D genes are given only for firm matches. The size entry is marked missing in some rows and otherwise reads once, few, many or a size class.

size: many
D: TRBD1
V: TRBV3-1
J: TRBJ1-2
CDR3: CASSQTGGTAYGYTF
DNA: TGTGCCAGCAGCCAGACCGGGGGGACAGCCTATGGCTACACCTTC

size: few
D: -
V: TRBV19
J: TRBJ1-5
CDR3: CASSIGLRGNQPQHF
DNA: TGTGCCAGTAGTATAGGCCTGCGAGGCAATCAGCCCCAGCATTTT

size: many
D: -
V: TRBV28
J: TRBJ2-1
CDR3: CASSYRERDEQFF
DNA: TGTGCCAGCAGTTACAGGGAACGGGATGAGCAGTTCTTC

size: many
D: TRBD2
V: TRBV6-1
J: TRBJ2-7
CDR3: CASRRGAVGEQYF
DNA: TGTGCCAGCAGGCGGGGGGCAGTCGGCGAGCAGTACTTC

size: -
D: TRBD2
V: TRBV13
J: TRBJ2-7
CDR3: CASSAGLAGHYEQYF
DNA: TGTGCCAGCAGCGCGGGACTAGCGGGACACTACGAGCAGTACTTC

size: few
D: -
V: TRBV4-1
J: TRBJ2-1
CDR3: CASSRGAAYNEQFF
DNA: TGCGCCAGCAGCCGGGGGGCGGCCTACAATGAGCAGTTCTTC

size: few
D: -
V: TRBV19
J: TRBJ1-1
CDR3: CASRHGQLNTEAFF
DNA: TGTGCCAGTAGACACGGACAGTTGAACACTGAAGCTTTCTTT

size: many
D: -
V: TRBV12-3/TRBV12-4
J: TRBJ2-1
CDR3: CASRGVELGVDEQFF
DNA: TGTGCCAGCAGAGGAGTGGAGCTCGGGGTCGATGAGCAGTTCTTC

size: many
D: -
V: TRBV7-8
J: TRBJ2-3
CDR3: CASSSGPTDTQYF
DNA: TGTGCCAGCAGCAGCGGGCCCACAGATACGCAGTATTTT

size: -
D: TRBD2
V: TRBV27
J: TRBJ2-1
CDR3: CASRGWGRAENEQFF
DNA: TGTGCCAGCAGGGGGTGGGGGAGGGCCGAGAATGAGCAGTTCTTC

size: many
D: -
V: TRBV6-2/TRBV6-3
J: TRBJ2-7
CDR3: CASSYSRSDSYEQYF
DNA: TGTGCCAGCAGTTACTCGAGAAGCGACTCCTACGAGCAGTACTTC

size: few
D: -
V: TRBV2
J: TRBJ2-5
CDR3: CASRYRANQETQYF
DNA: TGTGCCAGCAGATACCGGGCCAACCAAGAGACCCAGTACTTC

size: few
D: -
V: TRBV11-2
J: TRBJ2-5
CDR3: CASSLEYASRETQYF
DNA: TGTGCCAGCAGCTTAGAGTATGCGAGTAGGGAGACCCAGTACTTC

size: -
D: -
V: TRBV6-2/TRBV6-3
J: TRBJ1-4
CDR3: CASSFSSQGYTNEKLFF
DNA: TGTGCCAGCAGTTTTTCCTCTCAGGGGTACACTAATGAAAAACTGTTTTTT

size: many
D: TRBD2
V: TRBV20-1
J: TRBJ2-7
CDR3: CSATSNLAGAYEQYF
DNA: TGCAGTGCTACCTCGAATCTAGCGGGGGCGTACGAGCAGTACTTC